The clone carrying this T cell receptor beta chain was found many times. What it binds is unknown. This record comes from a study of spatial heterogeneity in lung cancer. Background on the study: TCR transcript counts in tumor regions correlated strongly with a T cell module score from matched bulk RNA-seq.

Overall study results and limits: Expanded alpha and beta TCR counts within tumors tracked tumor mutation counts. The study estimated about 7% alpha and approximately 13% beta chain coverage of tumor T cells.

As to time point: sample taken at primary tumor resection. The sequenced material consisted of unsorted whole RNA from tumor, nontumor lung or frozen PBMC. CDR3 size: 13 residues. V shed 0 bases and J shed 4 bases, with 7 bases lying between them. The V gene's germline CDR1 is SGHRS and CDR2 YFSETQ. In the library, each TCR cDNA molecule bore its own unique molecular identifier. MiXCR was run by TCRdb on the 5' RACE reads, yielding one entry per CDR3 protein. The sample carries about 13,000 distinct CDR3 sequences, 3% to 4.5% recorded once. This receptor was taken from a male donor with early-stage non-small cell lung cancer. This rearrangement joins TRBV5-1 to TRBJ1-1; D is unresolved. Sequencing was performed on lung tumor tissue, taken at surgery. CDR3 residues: CASSLELGTEAFF. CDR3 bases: TGCGCCAGCAGCTTGGAACTTGGCACTGAAGCTTTCTTT.